A selection of T cell receptor beta chains follows, all from one sample in a study of regulatory T cells in long-lasting Graves disease. Via MiXCR, TCRdb re-called the multiplex PCR reads, giving one row per CDR3 protein. This table holds around 400,000 distinct CDR3 sequences, roughly a fifth found once. The sample here was peripheral blood mononuclear cells (PBMCs), taken when the disease was refractory, from a patient treated with antithyroid drugs. The receptor source for this set is a female donor with Graves disease. Both conserved end residues are part of each CDR3. Clone size is stated in some rows and not others, as once, few, many or a class when expanded.

TRBV28,.,CASSFPSVGGSTDTQYF
TRBV19,few,CASSPASNYGYTF
TRBV20-1,once,CSARGMGSPETQYF
TRBV16,.,CASSQSSPGLVGSEQYF
TRBV6-1,many,CASDDSGGDTGELFF
TRBV10-1,.,CASSETAQVDTQYF
TRBV28,.,CASRGLAGDEQYF
TRBV19,few,CASSIGTTPSNYGYTF
TRBV11-2,many,CASSQERGETQYF
TRBV3-1,many,CASSQAETQYF
TRBV20-1,many,CSARESPLGGYTF
TRBV27,many,CASSSLGRGHGYTF
TRBV20-1,.,CSARDSRVYEQYF
TRBV10-3,many,CAISPGEVSNQPQHF
TRBV19,once,CASSTHSNTGELFF
TRBV18,few,CASSVGQVNYEQYF
TRBV6-1,many,CASSEEPGNQPQHF
TRBV2,many,CASILQENTEAFF
TRBV6-1,many,CASSEGDGTGTQYF
TRBV4-1,once,CASSHPQRAEKYF
TRBV5-1,.,CASSLVAAAYEQYF
TRBV7-9,few,CASSLTGDDYGYTF
TRBV11-2,many,CASRFSGSSYEQYF
TRBV28,many,CASSGGLAGGPGGAQYF
TRBV5-1,many,CASSLGNRRAMNTEAFF
TRBV29-1,.,CSVETRMNTEAFF
TRBV12-3/TRBV12-4,many,CASRGGPAGELFF
TRBV18,many,CASSRGGPRETQYF
TRBV3-1,few,CASSPGQGAVAGETQYF
TRBV12-5,few,CASGPLGGNEQFF
TRBV12-3/TRBV12-4,few,CASSFSGPSTDTQYF
TRBV6-5,few,CASSYRSLGEGYNKRTQYF
TRBV7-3,.,CASSPLLGNTGELFF
TRBV20-1,.,CSALPGSSYEQYF
TRBV5-1,.,CASSAPRNQPQHF
TRBV6-1,many,CASKKTGGGQPQHF
TRBV11-2,many,CASSLGGRAFYEQYF
TRBV5-1,.,CASSFRTLPSYEQYF
TRBV13,.,CASSLVTARAEQYF
TRBV12-3/TRBV12-4,.,CASSEVSSGNTIYF
TRBV15,many,CATSRSSSSYEQYF
TRBV7-9,few,CASSLERTAIYGYTF
TRBV4-1,.,CASSQEATGLFGELFF
TRBV11-2,many,CASSLGGGITTGELFF
TRBV29-1,few,CSGGRDKNTGELFF
TRBV30,few,CAWSVPSGANVLTF
TRBV4-1,few,CASSQVTHLAKNIQYF
TRBV3-1,once,CASSPSTFTYEQYF
TRBV28,many,CASSTYREKGYTF
TRBV20-1,.,CSAPGGAFMNTEAFF
TRBV10-3,.,CAIRDGGLAGQRTYEQYF
TRBV10-3,few,CAISPQGHSRDASYEQYF
TRBV20-1,.,CSAKQGDLNGYTF